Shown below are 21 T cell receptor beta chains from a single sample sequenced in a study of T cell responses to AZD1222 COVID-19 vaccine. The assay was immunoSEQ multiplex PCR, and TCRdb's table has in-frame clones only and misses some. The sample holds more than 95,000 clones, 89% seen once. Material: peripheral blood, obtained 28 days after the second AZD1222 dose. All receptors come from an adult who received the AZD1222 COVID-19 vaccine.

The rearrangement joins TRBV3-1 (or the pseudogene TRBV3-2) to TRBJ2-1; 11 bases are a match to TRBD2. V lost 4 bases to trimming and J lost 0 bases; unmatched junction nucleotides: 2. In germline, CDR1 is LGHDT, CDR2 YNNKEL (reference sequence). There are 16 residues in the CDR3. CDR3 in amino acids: CASSPGLAGSYNEQFF. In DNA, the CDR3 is TGTGCCAGCAGCCCCGGACTAGCGGGCTCCTACAATGAGCAGTTCTTC.

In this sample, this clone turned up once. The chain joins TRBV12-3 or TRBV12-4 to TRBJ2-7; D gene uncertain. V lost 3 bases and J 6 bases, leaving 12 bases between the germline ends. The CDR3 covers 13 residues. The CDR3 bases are TGTGCCAGCAGTTTGATTGAACCGAGCGAGCAGTACTTC. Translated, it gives CASSLIEPSEQYF.

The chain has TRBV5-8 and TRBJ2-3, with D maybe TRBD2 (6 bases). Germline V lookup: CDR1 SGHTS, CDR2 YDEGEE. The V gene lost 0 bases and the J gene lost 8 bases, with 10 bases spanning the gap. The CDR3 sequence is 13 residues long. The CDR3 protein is CASSLVGLSTQYF. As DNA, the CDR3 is TGTGCCAGCAGCTTGGTGGGACTCAGTACGCAGTATTTT.

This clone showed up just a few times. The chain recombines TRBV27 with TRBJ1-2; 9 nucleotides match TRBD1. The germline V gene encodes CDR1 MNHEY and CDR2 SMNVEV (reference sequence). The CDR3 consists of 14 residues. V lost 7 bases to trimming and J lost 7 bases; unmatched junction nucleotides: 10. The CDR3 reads CASTLTGGRGGYTF. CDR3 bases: TGTGCCAGCACCCTAACAGGGGGCCGGGGTGGCTACACCTTC.

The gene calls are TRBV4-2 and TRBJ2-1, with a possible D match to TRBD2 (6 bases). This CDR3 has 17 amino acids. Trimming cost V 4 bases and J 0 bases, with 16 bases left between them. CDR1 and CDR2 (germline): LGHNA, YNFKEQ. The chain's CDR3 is CASSLRTTTSSYNEQFF. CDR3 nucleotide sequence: TGTGCCAGCAGCCTGCGGACTACCACCAGCTCCTACAATGAGCAGTTCTTC.

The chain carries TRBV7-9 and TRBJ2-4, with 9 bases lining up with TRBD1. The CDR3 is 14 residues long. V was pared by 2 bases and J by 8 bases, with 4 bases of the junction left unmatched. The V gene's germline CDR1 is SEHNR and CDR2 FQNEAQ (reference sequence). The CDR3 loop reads CASSLMGQGDIQYF. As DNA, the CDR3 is TGTGCCAGCAGCTTAATGGGACAGGGAGACATTCAGTACTTC.

CDR3 sequence (DNA): TGTGCCAGCTCATCACGACAGCGCAGCCCCACCGGGGAGCTGTTTTTT. Protein: CASSSRQRSPTGELFF. J is TRBJ2-2 and V is TRBV18, with D perhaps TRBD1 (5 bases). Germline CDR1 reads KGHSH; CDR2 reads LQKENI. This CDR3 spans 16 amino acids. V lost 5 bases, J lost 4 bases, and 17 bases lay in between. Looking up the rest from reference TRBV18 and TRBJ2-2 gives the full variable domain: NAGVMQNPRHLVRRRGQEARLRCSPMKGHSHVYWYRQLPEEGLKFMVYLQKENIIDESGMPKERFSAEFPKEGPSILRIQQVVRGDSAAYFCASSSRQRSPTGELFFGEGSRLTVL.

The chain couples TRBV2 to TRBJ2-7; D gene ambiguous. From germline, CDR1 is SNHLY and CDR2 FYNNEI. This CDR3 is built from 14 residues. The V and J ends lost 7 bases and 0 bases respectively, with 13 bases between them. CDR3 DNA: TGTGCCAGCACCCCCGTGCTGTTCTCCTACGAGCAGTACTTC. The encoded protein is CASTPVLFSYEQYF.

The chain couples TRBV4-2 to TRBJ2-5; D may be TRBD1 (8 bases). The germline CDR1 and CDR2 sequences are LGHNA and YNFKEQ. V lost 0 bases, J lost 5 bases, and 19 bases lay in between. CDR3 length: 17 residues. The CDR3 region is CASSQDGRAGGAETQYF. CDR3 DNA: TGTGCCAGCAGCCAAGATGGGAGGGCAGGGGGCGCGGAGACCCAGTACTTC.

The CDR3 DNA is TGTGCCAGCAGCCCCCCAGGGGGCAGGGATGGCTACACCTTC. It specifies CASSPPGGRDGYTF. This chain joins TRBV6-5 and TRBJ1-2, with 8 nucleotides matching TRBD1. V lost 6 bases and J lost 6; bases outside the gene matches: 9. The CDR3 sequence is 14 residues long. The germline V gene has CDR1 MNHEY and CDR2 SVGAGI.

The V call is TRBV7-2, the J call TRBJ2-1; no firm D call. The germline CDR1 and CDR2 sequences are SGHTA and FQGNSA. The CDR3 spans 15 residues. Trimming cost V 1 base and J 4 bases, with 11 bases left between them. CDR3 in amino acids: CASSLDYQTYNEQFF. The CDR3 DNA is TGTGCCAGCAGCTTAGACTACCAAACTTACAATGAGCAGTTCTTC.

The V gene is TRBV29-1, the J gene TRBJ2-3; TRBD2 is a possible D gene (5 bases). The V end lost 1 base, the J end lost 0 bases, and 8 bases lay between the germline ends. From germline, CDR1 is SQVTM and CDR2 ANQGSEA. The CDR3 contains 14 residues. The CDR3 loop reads CSVEGRGSTDTQYF. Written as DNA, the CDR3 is TGCAGCGTTGAAGGAAGAGGGAGCACAGATACGCAGTATTTT.

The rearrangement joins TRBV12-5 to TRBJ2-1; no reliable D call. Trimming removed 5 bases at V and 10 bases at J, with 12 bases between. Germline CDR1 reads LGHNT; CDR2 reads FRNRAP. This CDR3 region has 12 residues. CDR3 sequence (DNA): TGTGCTAGTGGTGAGGAAACGTCGGAGCAGTTCTTC. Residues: CASGEETSEQFF.

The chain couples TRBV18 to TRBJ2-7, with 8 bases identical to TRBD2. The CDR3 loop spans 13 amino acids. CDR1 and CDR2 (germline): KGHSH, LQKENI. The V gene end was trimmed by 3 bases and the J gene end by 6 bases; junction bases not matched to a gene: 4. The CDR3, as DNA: TGTGCCAGCTCACCTCGGGAGGGCGGCGAGCAGTACTTC. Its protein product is CASSPREGGEQYF. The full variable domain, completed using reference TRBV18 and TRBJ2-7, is NAGVMQNPRHLVRRRGQEARLRCSPMKGHSHVYWYRQLPEEGLKFMVYLQKENIIDESGMPKERFSAEFPKEGPSILRIQQVVRGDSAAYFCASSPREGGEQYFGPGTRLTVT.

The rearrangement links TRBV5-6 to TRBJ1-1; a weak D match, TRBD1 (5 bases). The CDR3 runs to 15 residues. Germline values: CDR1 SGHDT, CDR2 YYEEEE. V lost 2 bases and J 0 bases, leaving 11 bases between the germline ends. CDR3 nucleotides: TGTGCCAGCAGCTTACAGGAGCTCATGAACACTGAAGCTTTCTTT. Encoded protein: CASSLQELMNTEAFF.

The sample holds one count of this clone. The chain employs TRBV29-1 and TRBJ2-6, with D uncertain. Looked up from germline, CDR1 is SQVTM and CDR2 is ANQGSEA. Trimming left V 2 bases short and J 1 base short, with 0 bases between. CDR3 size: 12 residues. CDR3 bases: TGCAGCGTTGAATCTGGGGCCAACGTCCTGACTTTC. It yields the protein CSVESGANVLTF. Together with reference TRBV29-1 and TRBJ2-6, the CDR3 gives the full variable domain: SAVISQKPSRDICQRGTSLTIQCQVDSQVTMMFWYRQQPGQSLTLIATANQGSEATYESGFVIDKFPISRPNLTFSTLTVSNMSPEDSSIYLCSVESGANVLTFGAGSRLTVL.

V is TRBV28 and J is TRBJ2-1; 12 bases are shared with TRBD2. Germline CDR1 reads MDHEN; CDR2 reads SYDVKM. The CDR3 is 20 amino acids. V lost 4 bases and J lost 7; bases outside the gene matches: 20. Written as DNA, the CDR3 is TGTGCCAGCAGTTACTTCCGGCGGCTAGCGGGAGGGAGTGGTTTGAATGAGCAGTTCTTC. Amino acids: CASSYFRRLAGGSGLNEQFF.

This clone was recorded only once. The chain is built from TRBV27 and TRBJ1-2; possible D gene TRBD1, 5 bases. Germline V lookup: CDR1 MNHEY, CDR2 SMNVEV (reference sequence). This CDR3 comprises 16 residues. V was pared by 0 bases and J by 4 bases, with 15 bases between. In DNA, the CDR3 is TGTGCCAGCAGTTTATCGTGGGGGACCTCGGGCTATGGCTACACCTTC. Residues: CASSLSWGTSGYGYTF.

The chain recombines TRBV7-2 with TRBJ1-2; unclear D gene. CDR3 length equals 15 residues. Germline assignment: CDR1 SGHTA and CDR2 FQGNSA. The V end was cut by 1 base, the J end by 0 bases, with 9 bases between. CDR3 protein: CASSLGPQANYGYTF. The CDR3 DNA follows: TGTGCCAGCAGCTTAGGGCCCCAGGCTAACTATGGCTACACCTTC.

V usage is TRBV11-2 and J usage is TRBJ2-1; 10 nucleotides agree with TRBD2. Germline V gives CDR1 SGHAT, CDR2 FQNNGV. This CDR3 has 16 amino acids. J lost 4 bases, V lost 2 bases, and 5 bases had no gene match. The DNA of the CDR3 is TGTGCCAGCAGCTTATGGACTAGCGGACAATACAATGAGCAGTTCTTC. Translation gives CASSLWTSGQYNEQFF.

The CDR3 nucleotides are TGTGCCAGCTCCCTCTTAGGGACAGGGAGCACAGATACGCAGTATTTT. Translated: CASSLLGTGSTDTQYF. The chain combines TRBV18 with TRBJ2-3; TRBD1 matches 9 bases. Germline CDR1 reads KGHSH; CDR2 reads LQKENI. CDR3 length: 16 residues. V shed 6 bases, J shed 0 bases, and the junction held 7 bases outside the gene matches.